What follows are 20 T cell receptor beta chains derived from one specimen sequenced in a study of T cell responses to AZD1222 COVID-19 vaccine (dated by TCRdb to the early 2020s). Taken with the paper, the label for time point translates to: about 28 days (+/-7) after the second vaccine dose. The library was produced with the immunoSEQ multiplex PCR assay. TCRdb carries this immuneACCESS record with in-frame sequences only. Its versions omit some clonotypes, under half of them owing to an unresolved V gene in the studies checked, with the rest unexplained. For this sample the table gives fewer than 150,000 clones, of which around 90% were detected only once. The ten largest clones capture under 6% of the sample. The sequencing here drew on peripheral blood, taken 28 days after the second AZD1222 dose. These receptors all come from an adult who received the AZD1222 COVID-19 vaccine.

J is TRBJ2-3 and V is TRBV29-1; D is tentatively TRBD1 or TRBD2 (6 bases each). The CDR3 totals 14 residues. CDR1 is SQVTM and CDR2 is ANQGSEA in the germline V gene. V lost 7 bases and J lost 1, with 15 bases in between. CDR3: CSALEGGRTDTQYF. The CDR3 bases are TGCAGCGCACTCGAGGGGGGTCGCACAGATACGCAGTATTTT.

V usage is TRBV28 and J usage is TRBJ1-4, with TRBD1 identical over 8 bases. Germline CDR1 reads MDHEN; CDR2 reads SYDVKM. This CDR3 comprises 16 residues. J gave up 5 bases and V 5 bases, and 10 bases lay outside the gene matches. CDR3 sequence reads: CASSLPRDRFNEKLFF. The CDR3 DNA reads TGTGCCAGCAGTCTCCCCCGGGACAGGTTCAATGAAAAACTGTTTTTT. Complete variable domain (other parts from reference TRBV28 and TRBJ1-4): DVKVTQSSRYLVKRTGEKVFLECVQDMDHENMFWYRQDPGLGLRLIYFSYDVKMKEKGDIPEGYSVSREKKERFSLILESASTNQTSMYLCASSLPRDRFNEKLFFGSGTQLSVL.

The chain is built from TRBV5-1 and TRBJ1-3; tentatively, D is TRBD1 (5 bases). This CDR3 has 15 residues. The germline V and J ends were trimmed by 0 bases and 7 bases, with 14 bases remaining between them. Germline V gene data show CDR1 as SGHRS and CDR2 as YFSETQ. The CDR3 is CASSLEGQPGNTIYF. The CDR3 nucleotides are TGCGCCAGCAGCTTGGAGGGGCAGCCGGGGAACACCATATATTTT.

This chain uses TRBV28 with TRBJ2-3; D not certain. The CDR3 spans 14 residues. Per germline, CDR1 MDHEN and CDR2 SYDVKM. V was clipped by 2 bases and J by 3 bases, with 9 bases between them. The CDR3 region has the DNA TGTGCCAGCAGTTTAAGGACCGGGACAGATACGCAGTATTTT. Residues: CASSLRTGTDTQYF.

The J gene is TRBJ2-7, the V gene TRBV29-1, with D perhaps matching TRBD1 (5 bases). CDR1 SQVTM and CDR2 ANQGSEA come from the germline V gene. This CDR3 comprises 12 residues. V was shortened by 4 bases and J by 2 bases, with 9 bases between the two germline ends. CDR3 amino acids: CSVGGQAYEQYF. The DNA for the CDR3 is TGCAGCGTTGGTGGACAAGCCTACGAGCAGTACTTC.

The chain carries TRBV6-5 and TRBJ1-4; TRBD1 matches 9 bases. The CDR3 contains 15 residues. The germline V gene has CDR1 MNHEY and CDR2 SVGAGI. V dropped 5 bases and J dropped 8; count of bases not matched to a gene: 9. In DNA, the CDR3 is TGTGCCAGCAGTCGCACAGGGGGCGGAGGAGAAAAACTGTTTTTT. It yields the protein CASSRTGGGGEKLFF.

Only one count was recorded for this clone. The chain recombines TRBV7-8 with TRBJ1-1; TRBD1 aligns across 10 bases. This CDR3 has 16 residues. V lost 2 bases to trimming and J lost 4 bases; unmatched junction nucleotides: 7. The germline gives CDR1 SGHVS, CDR2 FQNEAQ. CDR3 nucleotides: TGTGCCAGCAGCTTATCAGACAGGGGGCTGGGCACTGAAGCTTTCTTT. Its translation: CASSLSDRGLGTEAFF.

J is TRBJ1-1 and V is TRBV28; 7 bases agree with TRBD1. CDR3 length: 12 amino acids. Germline values: CDR1 MDHEN, CDR2 SYDVKM. Unmatched junction bases numbered 9, after V lost 10 bases and J lost 7 bases. CDR3 region: CATDRAFSEAFF. The CDR3 DNA reads as TGTGCCACTGACAGGGCGTTCAGTGAAGCTTTCTTT.

Turning to this clone: The same CDR3 is also encoded by other DNA sequences in this sample. The rearrangement uses TRBV12-3 or TRBV12-4 and TRBJ2-7; D gene ambiguous. V lost 6 bases and J lost 3, with 6 bases in between. The CDR3 spans 11 residues. CDR3 in DNA: TGTGCCAGCAGCCGAAACTACGAGCAGTACTTC. Translated: CASSRNYEQYF.

V and J are TRBV7-9 and TRBJ1-2, with D hard to call. CDR1 and CDR2 (germline): SEHNR, FQNEAQ (reference sequence). Trimming shortened V by 1 base and J by 3 bases, and 6 bases separated the two germline ends. The CDR3 has 13 residues. The CDR3 loop is CASSLEADYGYTF. The CDR3 DNA is TGTGCCAGCAGCTTAGAGGCCGACTATGGCTACACCTTC.

The chain recombines TRBV30 with TRBJ1-6; weak D call: TRBD1 (5 bases). V lost 5 bases, J lost 14 bases, and 10 bases lay in between. The CDR3 is 10 residues long. Germline values: CDR1 GTSNPN, CDR2 SVGIG (reference sequence). CDR3 loop: CAWSGGALHF. The CDR3 DNA follows: TGTGCCTGGTCGGGGGGAGCCCTCCACTTT.

This clone was seen just once. The J gene is TRBJ1-2, the V gene TRBV10-2; D perhaps matches TRBD1 (6 bases). Germline V lookup: CDR1 WSHSY, CDR2 SAAADI. V was cut by 0 bases and J by 5 bases, with 10 bases left in between. The CDR3 length is 14 residues. The CDR3 DNA is TGCGCCAGCAGTGAGTCTGGGGGCGGGTATGGCTACACCTTC. It specifies CASSESGGGYGYTF.

This clone was seen only a few times. The V call is TRBV5-1, the J call TRBJ1-2, with a weak D call TRBD1 (6 bases). CDR3 length: 14 amino acids. Germline lookup yields CDR1 SGHRS and CDR2 YFSETQ. The V gene lost 3 bases and the J gene lost 6 bases, with 15 bases spanning the gap. DNA of the CDR3: TGCGCCAGCAGCTCGAAAACAGGGCGGCATGGCTACACCTTC. This translates into CASSSKTGRHGYTF.

The rearrangement uses TRBV5-1 and TRBJ2-3; D is perhaps TRBD1 (6 bases). The CDR3 has 14 residues. The germline CDR1 and CDR2 sequences are SGHRS and YFSETQ. The germline V and J ends were trimmed by 3 bases and 0 bases, with 8 bases remaining between them. CDR3 sequence (DNA): TGCGCCAGCAGCTCCGGACAGAGCACAGATACGCAGTATTTT. The encoded protein is CASSSGQSTDTQYF.

The V call is TRBV12-2, the J call TRBJ1-1. TRBV12-2 represents a pseudogene. The CDR3 extends over 13 amino acids. The CDR3 DNA reads TGTGCAAGTCGCTTAGTAGCAGAAACTGAAGCTTTCTTT. Translating it yields CASRLVAETEAFF.

This clone was seen a few times. This chain joins TRBV20-1 and TRBJ1-2, with D possibly TRBD1 on 5 matching bases. CDR3 length: 13 amino acids. CDR1 is DFQATT, CDR2 SNEGSKA, per germline (reference sequence). Trimming left V 4 bases short and J 7 bases short, with 16 bases between. The CDR3 here is CSATDSPEFGYTF. The CDR3 coding sequence is TGCAGTGCTACTGACAGCCCAGAATTTGGCTACACCTTC.

This rearrangement joins TRBV6-2 or TRBV6-3 to TRBJ2-2; 8 nucleotides align to TRBD1. CDR1 MNHEY and CDR2 SVGEGT come from the germline V gene. The CDR3 length is 16 residues. V lost 6 bases to trimming and J lost 6 bases; unmatched junction nucleotides: 12. CDR3 in amino acids: CASSPTGDGKAGELFF. CDR3 in DNA: TGTGCCAGCAGCCCGACAGGGGACGGGAAGGCCGGGGAGCTGTTTTTT.

This sequence joins TRBV7-8 and TRBJ2-1; D possibly corresponds to TRBD1 (5 bases). The CDR3 runs 13 residues. V was trimmed by 1 base and J by 8 bases, leaving 9 bases between them. Germline V gene lookup returns CDR1 SGHVS and CDR2 FQNEAQ. CDR3 nucleotides: TGTGCCAGCAGCTTAGATTTAGGGGATGAGCAGTTCTTC. Protein product: CASSLDLGDEQFF.

CDR3 sequence (DNA): TGCGCCAGCAGCTTGAAAGGGGAGTGGTATGGCTACACCTTC. Translation gives CASSLKGEWYGYTF. V and J are TRBV5-1 and TRBJ1-2, with D possibly TRBD1 on 5 matching bases. CDR1 and CDR2 from the germline V gene are SGHRS and YFSETQ. The CDR3 has 14 residues. Trimming took 1 base from V and 5 from J, leaving 12 bases between them.

The V and J genes are TRBV6-5 and TRBJ2-3; D is perhaps TRBD1 or TRBD2 (6 bases each). CDR1 is MNHEY and CDR2 is SVGAGI in the germline V gene. The CDR3 spans 15 residues. The germline V and J ends were trimmed by 8 bases and 2 bases, with 17 bases remaining between them. Here the CDR3 DNA reads TGTGCCAGCCAACGCTACAGGGACTCCACAGATACGCAGTATTTT. Translating gives CASQRYRDSTDTQYF.